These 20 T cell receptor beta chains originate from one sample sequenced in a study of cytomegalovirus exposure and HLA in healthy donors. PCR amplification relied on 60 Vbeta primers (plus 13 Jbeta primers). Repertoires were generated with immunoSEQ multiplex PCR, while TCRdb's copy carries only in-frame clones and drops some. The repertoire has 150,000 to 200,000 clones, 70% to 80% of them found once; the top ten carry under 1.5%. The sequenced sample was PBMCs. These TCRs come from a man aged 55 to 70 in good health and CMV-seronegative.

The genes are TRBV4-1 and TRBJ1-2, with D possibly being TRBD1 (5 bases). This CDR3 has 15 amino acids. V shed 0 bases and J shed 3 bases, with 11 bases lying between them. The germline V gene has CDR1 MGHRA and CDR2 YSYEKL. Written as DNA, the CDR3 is TGCGCCAGCAGCCAAGATAGCAGGGCGGACTATGGCTACACCTTC. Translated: CASSQDSRADYGYTF.

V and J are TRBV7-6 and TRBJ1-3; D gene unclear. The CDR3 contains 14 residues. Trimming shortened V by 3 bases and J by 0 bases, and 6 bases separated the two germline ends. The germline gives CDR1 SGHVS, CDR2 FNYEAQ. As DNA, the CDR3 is TGTGCCAGCAGCTTCACGGGCTCTGGAAACACCATATATTTT. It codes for CASSFTGSGNTIYF.

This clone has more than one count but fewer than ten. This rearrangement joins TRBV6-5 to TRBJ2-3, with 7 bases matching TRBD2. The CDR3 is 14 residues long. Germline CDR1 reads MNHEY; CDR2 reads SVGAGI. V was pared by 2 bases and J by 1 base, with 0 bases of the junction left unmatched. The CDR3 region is CASSYAGGTDTQYF. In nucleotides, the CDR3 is TGTGCCAGCAGTTACGCGGGGGGCACAGATACGCAGTATTTT.

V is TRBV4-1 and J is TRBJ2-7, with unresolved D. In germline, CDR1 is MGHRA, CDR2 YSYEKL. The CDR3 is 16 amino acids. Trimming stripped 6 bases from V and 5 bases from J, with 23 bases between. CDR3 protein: CASSSVWALGTDEQYF. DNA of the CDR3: TGCGCCAGCAGTTCAGTCTGGGCCCTTGGAACCGACGAGCAGTACTTC.

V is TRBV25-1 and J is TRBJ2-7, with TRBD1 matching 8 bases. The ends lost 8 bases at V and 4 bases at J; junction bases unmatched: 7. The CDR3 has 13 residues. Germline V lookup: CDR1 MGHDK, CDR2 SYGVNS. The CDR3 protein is CASLPQGAYEQYF. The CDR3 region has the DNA TGTGCCAGCCTTCCCCAGGGGGCTTACGAGCAGTACTTC.

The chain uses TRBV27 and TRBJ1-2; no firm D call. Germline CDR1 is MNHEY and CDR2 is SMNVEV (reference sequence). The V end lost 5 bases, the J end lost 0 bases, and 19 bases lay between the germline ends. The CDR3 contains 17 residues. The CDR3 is CASSKDTALSSNYGYTF. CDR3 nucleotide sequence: TGTGCCAGCAGTAAAGACACCGCTCTCTCCTCTAACTATGGCTACACCTTC.

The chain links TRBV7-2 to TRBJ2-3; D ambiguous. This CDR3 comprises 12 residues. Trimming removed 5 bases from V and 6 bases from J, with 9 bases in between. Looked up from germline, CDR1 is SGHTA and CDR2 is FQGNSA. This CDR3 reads CASSQDTDTQYF. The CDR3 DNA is TGTGCCAGCAGCCAGGATACGGATACGCAGTATTTT.

CDR3 residues: CASSLAGTPTQYF. DNA of the CDR3: TGTGCCAGCAGCTTAGCGGGGACACCGACGCAGTATTTT. The rearrangement joins TRBV13 to TRBJ2-3, with a tentative D call TRBD1 (6 bases). Trimming shortened V by 1 base and J by 9 bases, and 11 bases separated the two germline ends. This CDR3 has 13 residues. Per germline, CDR1 PRHDT and CDR2 FYEKMQ (reference sequence).

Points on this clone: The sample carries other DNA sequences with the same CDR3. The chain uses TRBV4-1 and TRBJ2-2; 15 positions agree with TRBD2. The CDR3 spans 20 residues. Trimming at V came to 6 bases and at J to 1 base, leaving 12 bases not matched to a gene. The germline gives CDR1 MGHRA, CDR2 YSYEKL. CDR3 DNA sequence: TGCGCCAGCAGTCAACCCTCCGGGACTAGCGGGGGGCGGAACACCGGGGAGCTGTTTTTT. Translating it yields CASSQPSGTSGGRNTGELFF.

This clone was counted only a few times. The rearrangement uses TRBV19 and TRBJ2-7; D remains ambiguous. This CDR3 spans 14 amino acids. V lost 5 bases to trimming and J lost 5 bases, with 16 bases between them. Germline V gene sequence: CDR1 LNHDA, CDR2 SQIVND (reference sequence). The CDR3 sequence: CASSSPYTPNEQYF. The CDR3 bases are TGTGCCAGTAGTTCCCCTTATACCCCTAACGAGCAGTACTTC.

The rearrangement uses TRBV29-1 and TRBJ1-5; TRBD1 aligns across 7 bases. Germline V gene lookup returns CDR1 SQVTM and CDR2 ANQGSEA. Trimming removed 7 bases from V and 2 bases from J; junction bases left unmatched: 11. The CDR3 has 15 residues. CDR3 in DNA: TGCAGCGCAGGGTTAGGGGGCGAGGGCAATCAGCCCCAGCATTTT. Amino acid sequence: CSAGLGGEGNQPQHF.

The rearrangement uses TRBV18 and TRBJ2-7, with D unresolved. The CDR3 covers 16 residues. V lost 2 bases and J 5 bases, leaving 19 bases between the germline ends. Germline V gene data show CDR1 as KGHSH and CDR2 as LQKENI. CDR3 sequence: CASSPRSTSGVNEQYF. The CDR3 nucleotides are TGTGCCAGCTCACCAAGATCGACTTCGGGTGTTAACGAGCAGTACTTC.

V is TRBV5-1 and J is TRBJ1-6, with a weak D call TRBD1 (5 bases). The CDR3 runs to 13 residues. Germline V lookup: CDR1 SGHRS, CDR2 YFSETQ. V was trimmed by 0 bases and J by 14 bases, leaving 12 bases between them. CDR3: CASSLDGLGALHF. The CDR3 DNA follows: TGCGCCAGCAGCTTGGATGGGCTAGGGGCCCTCCACTTT.

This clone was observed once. DNA for the CDR3: TGTGCCAGCAGTTTCAGGGGCGCAAATGAGCAGTTCTTC. Protein: CASSFRGANEQFF. The chain couples TRBV6-5 to TRBJ2-1; tentatively, D is TRBD1 (6 bases). Trimming cost V 4 bases and J 7 bases, with 11 bases left between them. CDR1 MNHEY and CDR2 SVGAGI come from the germline V gene. CDR3 length equals 13 residues.

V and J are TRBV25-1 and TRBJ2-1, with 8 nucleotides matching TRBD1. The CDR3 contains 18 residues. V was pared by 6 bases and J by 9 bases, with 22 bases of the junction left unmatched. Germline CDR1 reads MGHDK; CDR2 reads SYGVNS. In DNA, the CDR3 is TGTGCCAGCAGAGCAGGGGGCGCGGGTTTAATAGGCAATAGTGAGCAGTTCTTC. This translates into CASRAGGAGLIGNSEQFF.

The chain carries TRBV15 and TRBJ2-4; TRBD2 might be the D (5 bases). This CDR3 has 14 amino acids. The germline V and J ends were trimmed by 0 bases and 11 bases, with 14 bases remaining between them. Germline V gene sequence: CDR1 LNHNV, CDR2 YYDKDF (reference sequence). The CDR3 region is CATSRDRASPFQYF. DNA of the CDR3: TGTGCCACCAGCAGAGATAGGGCTAGCCCTTTTCAGTACTTC.

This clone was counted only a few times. The CDR3 here is CASRWAGLAHEQYF. DNA of the CDR3: TGTGCCAGCAGGTGGGCGGGACTAGCCCACGAGCAGTACTTC. The chain links TRBV28 to TRBJ2-7; 9 bases map to TRBD2. Germline V CDR1 and CDR2: MDHEN, SYDVKM. The CDR3 runs 14 residues. V was pared by 6 bases and J by 5 bases, with 8 bases of the junction left unmatched. The complete variable domain, with remaining parts taken from reference TRBV28 and TRBJ2-7, reads DVKVTQSSRYLVKRTGEKVFLECVQDMDHENMFWYRQDPGLGLRLIYFSYDVKMKEKGDIPEGYSVSREKKERFSLILESASTNQTSMYLCASRWAGLAHEQYFGPGTRLTVT.

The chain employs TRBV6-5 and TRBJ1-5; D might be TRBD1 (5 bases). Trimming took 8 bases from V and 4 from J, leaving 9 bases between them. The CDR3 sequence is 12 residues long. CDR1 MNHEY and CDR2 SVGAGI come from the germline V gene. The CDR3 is CASGGTNQPQHF. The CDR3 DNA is TGTGCCAGCGGGGGGACGAATCAGCCCCAGCATTTT.

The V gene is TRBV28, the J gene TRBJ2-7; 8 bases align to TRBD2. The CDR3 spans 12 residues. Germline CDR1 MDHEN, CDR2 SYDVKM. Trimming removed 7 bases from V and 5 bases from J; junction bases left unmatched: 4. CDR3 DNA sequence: TGTGCCAGCACCGGGGGGGCCCACGAGCAGTACTTC. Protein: CASTGGAHEQYF.

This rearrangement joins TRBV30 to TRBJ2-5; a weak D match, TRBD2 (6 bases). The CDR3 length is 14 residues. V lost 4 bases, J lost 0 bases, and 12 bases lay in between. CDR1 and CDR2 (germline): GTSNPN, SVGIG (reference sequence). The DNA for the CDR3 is TGTGCCTGGACCCGGGGGATAAACCAAGAGACCCAGTACTTC. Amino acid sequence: CAWTRGINQETQYF.